This T cell receptor beta chain was sequenced in a study of T cells in Graves' hyperthyroidism and ophthalmopathy. This CDR3 contains 18 residues. From germline, CDR1 is LNHDA and CDR2 SQIVND (reference sequence). Trimming removed 6 bases from V and 1 base from J; junction bases left unmatched: 14. Amplified TCR beta CDR3 regions derived from RNA transcripts. HTBI primers drove first-round RT-PCR of the TCR CDR3. MiXCR was run by TCRdb on the multiplex PCR reads, yielding one entry per CDR3 protein. In the table there are about 52,000 distinct CDR3 sequences, roughly 50% of which are singletons. The study included ophthalmopathy patients with Clinical Activity Score at least 3, NOSPECS grade at least 4 and duration under 3 months. Diagnosing involved the use of clinical symptoms, serum thyroxine and TRAb, thyroid ultrasound and orbital computed tomography. Each 10 ml fresh peripheral blood draw supplied the PBMCs.

The chain is built from TRBV19 and TRBJ1-5; 8 bases fit TRBD1. The sequencing input was blood. The receptor was derived from a woman between 50 and 59 years old with Graves' ophthalmopathy. Here the CDR3 DNA reads TGTGCCAGTAGCATAACTCGGGACAGGATTGGGAGCAATCAGCCCCAGCATTTT. It translates to CASSITRDRIGSNQPQHF.